Following are 27 T cell receptor beta chains from one sample sequenced in a study of glioma-infiltrating T cells. TCR alpha and beta CDR3 regions were amplified from RNA using iRepertoire nested multiplex PCR. One entry per CDR3 protein results from TCRdb running MiXCR on the multiplex PCR reads. The sample shows approximately 400,000 distinct CDR3 sequences, about 40% of them seen only once. Source material: glioma tissue, nonneoplastic brain tissue, or PBMCs (not recorded which). The receptor set was obtained from a human donor with low-grade glioma or glioblastoma, undergoing nonglioma brain surgery, or in good health (not recorded which).

A few counts support this clonotype. The chain recombines TRBV7-6 with TRBJ2-3, with 10 bases matching TRBD2. V dropped 2 bases and J dropped 0; count of bases not matched to a gene: 5. This CDR3 is 17 amino acids long. In germline, CDR1 is SGHVS, CDR2 FNYEAQ. CDR3 protein: CASSLSGRDPSTDTQYF. In DNA, the CDR3 is TGTGCCAGCAGCTTAAGCGGGAGGGACCCTAGCACAGATACGCAGTATTTT.

This chain uses TRBV7-6 with TRBJ2-1; the match to TRBD2 covers 9 bases. The V gene's germline CDR1 is SGHVS and CDR2 FNYEAQ. The CDR3 is 18 amino acids. Trimming removed 4 bases from V and 3 bases from J; junction bases left unmatched: 13. CDR3: CASSSISGLAGLYNEQFF. The CDR3 DNA reads as TGTGCCAGCAGCTCAATCAGCGGGCTAGCGGGACTCTACAATGAGCAGTTCTTC.

Remarks on this clonotype: The junction departs from the called germline gene at one end, perhaps through a read error. The chain combines TRBV4-3 with TRBJ2-1; 11 bases fit TRBD2. This CDR3 spans 15 amino acids. The germline gives CDR1 LGHNA, CDR2 YSLEER. As DNA, the CDR3 is TGCGCCAGCAGCCAAGGACTAGCGGGGCTCAATGAGCAGCTCTTC. It translates to CASSQGLAGLNEQLF.

In its sample, this clonotype was seen once. With a much larger clone just one base away, this may be a read error. The CDR3 nucleotides read TGTGCCAGCAGTGAAATGGAGACATGGATACCATACGAGCAGTACTTC. Translation: CASSEMETWIPYEQYF. V usage is TRBV6-1 and J usage is TRBJ2-7; D not certain. The CDR3 covers 16 residues. Germline V CDR1 and CDR2: MNHNS, SASEGT. V lost 2 bases, J lost 4 bases, and 18 bases lay in between.

The genes are TRBV6-2 or TRBV6-3 and TRBJ2-6; 11 bases match TRBD2. Germline V lookup: CDR1 MNHEY, CDR2 SVGEGT. This CDR3 is built from 18 residues. V gave up 1 base and J gave up 0 bases; unmatched junction bases: 2. CDR3 amino acids: CASSYWGLADSGANVLTF. CDR3 DNA: TGTGCCAGCAGTTACTGGGGACTAGCGGACTCTGGGGCCAACGTCCTGACTTTC.

To note about this clonotype: A read error may account for a junction end that differs from germline. The chain employs TRBV27 and TRBJ2-7; weak D call: TRBD2 (7 bases). Germline CDR1 MNHEY, CDR2 SMNVEV (reference sequence). The CDR3 totals 16 residues. CDR3 DNA: TGTGCCACCAGTGACGGATCGGGGGGCAAGTTTGACGAGCAGTACTTC. The encoded protein is CATSDGSGGKFDEQYF.

As to this clonotype: A much larger clone lies a single base off, so this may be a read error. The chain uses TRBV20-1 and TRBJ1-5, with D perhaps matching TRBD1 (5 bases). The CDR3 totals 12 residues. Germline V gives CDR1 DFQATT, CDR2 SNEGSKA (reference sequence). Trimming stripped 6 bases from V and 7 bases from J, with 13 bases between. The CDR3, as DNA: TGCAGTGCGTCGTACAGGCTACAGCCCCAGCATTTT. Its protein product is CSASYRLQPQHF.

The chain combines TRBV25-1 with TRBJ2-7; D not resolved. Trimming removed 1 base at V and 1 base at J, with 2 bases between. CDR3 length equals 12 residues. In germline, CDR1 is MGHDK, CDR2 SYGVNS. For the CDR3, the DNA is TGTGCCAGCAGTGAATTTTCCTACGAGCAGTACTTC. It encodes CASSEFSYEQYF.

This clonotype was counted ten times or more. V usage is TRBV10-3 and J usage is TRBJ1-5; TRBD1 agrees at 10 bases. From germline, CDR1 is ENHRY and CDR2 SYGVKD. V was clipped by 11 bases and J by 4 bases; unmatched bases: 5. The CDR3 is 13 amino acids. The CDR3: CAARTGGNQPQHF. The CDR3 DNA follows: TGTGCCGCCAGGACAGGGGGTAATCAGCCCCAGCATTTT.

This clonotype showed up many times. V is TRBV15 and J is TRBJ1-1; no clear D gene. The CDR3 runs to 12 residues. V lost 4 bases and J 7 bases, leaving 10 bases between the germline ends. The V gene's germline CDR1 is LNHNV and CDR2 YYDKDF (reference sequence). Here the CDR3 DNA reads TGTGCCACCAGCAACCGACGGTTTGAAGCTTTCTTT. It is translated as CATSNRRFEAFF.

This chain joins TRBV4-1 and TRBJ2-1; D gene ambiguous. V lost 1 base, J lost 1 base, and 11 bases lay in between. Germline V gene data show CDR1 as MGHRA and CDR2 as YSYEKL. This CDR3 spans 16 amino acids. This CDR3 is CASSQALDKSYNEQFF. CDR3 DNA: TGCGCCAGCAGCCAAGCATTAGACAAGTCCTACAATGAGCAGTTCTTC.

The rearrangement uses TRBV28 and TRBJ2-7; 9 bases are a match to TRBD2. V lost 3 bases to trimming and J lost 8 bases; unmatched junction nucleotides: 5. The germline V gene encodes CDR1 MDHEN and CDR2 SYDVKM. CDR3 length equals 13 residues. This CDR3 is CASSFGTSRQQYF. CDR3 nucleotide sequence: TGTGCCAGCAGTTTTGGGACTAGCCGCCAGCAGTACTTC.

Comment on this clonotype: With a much larger clone just one base away, this may be a read error. This rearrangement joins TRBV15 to TRBJ2-7; 10 positions agree with TRBD1. This CDR3 comprises 15 residues. From germline, CDR1 is LNHNV and CDR2 YYDKDF (reference sequence). Losses at the gene ends were 3 bases for V and 7 bases for J; bases not matched to a gene: 9. The CDR3 nucleotides read TGTGCCACCAGCAGGGGACAGGGGACTCCCCAAGAGCAGTACTTC. Amino acid sequence: CATSRGQGTPQEQYF.

This chain joins TRBV20-1 and TRBJ2-2, with D tentatively TRBD1 (6 bases). Germline CDR1 reads DFQATT; CDR2 reads SNEGSKA (reference sequence). The V gene lost 3 bases and the J gene lost 6 bases, with 11 bases spanning the gap. The length of the CDR3 is 13 residues. The CDR3 region is CSARGQTAGELFF. The CDR3 bases are TGCAGTGCTAGGGGACAAACCGCCGGGGAGCTGTTTTTT.

This clonotype has a handful of counts. The chain is built from TRBV20-1 and TRBJ2-1, with D uncertain. Germline CDR1 reads DFQATT; CDR2 reads SNEGSKA (reference sequence). The CDR3 loop spans 13 amino acids. The V and J ends lost 7 bases and 7 bases respectively, with 17 bases between them. The CDR3 nucleotides are TGCAGTGGGACCTGGGCCCTCAGAAATGAGCAGTTCTTC. Its translation: CSGTWALRNEQFF.

This clonotype has a count of ten or more. V and J are TRBV6-1 and TRBJ2-7, with 7 bases that match TRBD1. With 6 bases clipped from V and 3 bases from J, the junction kept 11 bases outside the gene matches. The CDR3 length is 15 residues. Germline V lookup: CDR1 MNHNS, CDR2 SASEGT. In nucleotides, the CDR3 is TGTGCCAGCAGGAGACCAGGGGGAAATAGCTACGAGCAGTACTTC. Amino acids: CASRRPGGNSYEQYF.

There are many counts of this clonotype. The chain has TRBV6-2 or TRBV6-3 and TRBJ1-5, with 9 bases identical to TRBD1. Germline V gene lookup returns CDR1 MNHEY and CDR2 SVGEGT. V lost 7 bases to trimming and J lost 6 bases; unmatched junction nucleotides: 10. The CDR3 covers 15 residues. CDR3: CASTPHRDRAQPQHF. The DNA for the CDR3 is TGTGCCAGCACCCCTCACCGGGACAGGGCTCAGCCCCAGCATTTT.

The V and J genes are TRBV6-1 and TRBJ2-7; no clear D. Germline-derived CDR1 and CDR2 are MNHNS and SASEGT. The germline V and J ends were trimmed by 1 base and 0 bases, with 10 bases remaining between them. The length of the CDR3 is 15 residues. CDR3 coding DNA: TGTGCCAGCAGTGAAGTCCCCTTGGGCTCCTACGAGCAGTACTTC. Encoded protein: CASSEVPLGSYEQYF.

The chain uses TRBV2 and TRBJ2-7; weak D call: TRBD1 (6 bases). The CDR3 runs to 14 residues. Per germline, CDR1 SNHLY and CDR2 FYNNEI. Trimming stripped 4 bases from V and 5 bases from J, with 15 bases between. In nucleotides, the CDR3 is TGTGCCAGCAGTGGGACCGGGACATTCCACGAGCAGTACTTC. Its translation: CASSGTGTFHEQYF.

The V and J genes are TRBV7-9 and TRBJ2-2, with D uncertain. This CDR3 comprises 14 residues. V gave up 1 base and J gave up 5 bases, with 8 bases separating them. The germline V gene has CDR1 SEHNR and CDR2 FQNEAQ (reference sequence). The CDR3 protein is CASSLGAVTGELFF. DNA of the CDR3: TGTGCCAGCAGCTTAGGGGCGGTTACCGGGGAGCTGTTTTTT.

Ten or more counts support this clonotype. The chain combines TRBV6-2 or TRBV6-3 with TRBJ2-1; no clear D gene. Germline V gene sequence: CDR1 MNHEY, CDR2 SVGEGT. V was shortened by 6 bases and J by 5 bases, with 20 bases between the two germline ends. This CDR3 has 16 residues. CDR3 region: CASSHDRPLMDNEQFF. The CDR3 DNA reads as TGTGCCAGCAGCCATGACCGTCCCTTGATGGACAATGAGCAGTTCTTC.

The chain carries TRBV3-1 and TRBJ1-5; weak D call: TRBD1 (5 bases). Trimming took off 2 bases at V and 5 bases at J, with 7 bases between the two ends. CDR3 length: 13 residues. Germline values: CDR1 LGHDT, CDR2 YNNKEL (reference sequence). CDR3 sequence: CASSQQGDQPQHF. CDR3 nucleotides: TGTGCCAGCAGCCAACAGGGCGATCAGCCCCAGCATTTT. Full variable domain (missing parts from reference TRBV3-1 and TRBJ1-5): DTAVSQTPKYLVTQMGNDKSIKCEQNLGHDTMYWYKQDSKKFLKIMFSYNNKELIINETVPNRFSPKSPDKAHLNLHINSLELGDSAVYFCASSQQGDQPQHFGDGTRLSIL.

About this clonotype: This sequence may be a read error, since a much larger clone differs from it by one base. As the CDR3 is not closed by the conserved phenylalanine or tryptophan, this likely results from a read error. The V call is TRBV7-8, the J call TRBJ2-5, with a possible D match to TRBD1 (5 bases). The length of the CDR3 is 13 residues. Trimming shortened V by 0 bases and J by 5 bases, and 7 bases separated the two germline ends. Germline values: CDR1 SGHVS, CDR2 FQNEAQ. As DNA, the CDR3 is TGTGCCAGCAGCTTAGCGCGACAGGAGACCCAGTACTTG. Protein sequence: CASSLARQETQYL.

This chain connects TRBV20-1 to TRBJ2-1; the match to TRBD2 covers 8 bases. The germline gives CDR1 DFQATT, CDR2 SNEGSKA (reference sequence). The CDR3 length is 15 residues. With 5 bases clipped from V and 8 bases from J, the junction kept 14 bases outside the gene matches. The CDR3 reads CSASRTSPSIHEQFF. As DNA, the CDR3 is TGCAGTGCTTCCCGGACTAGCCCTAGCATCCATGAGCAGTTCTTC.

This rearrangement joins TRBV28 to TRBJ2-7; tentative D call: TRBD2 (7 bases). The CDR3 loop spans 14 amino acids. V was clipped by 2 bases and J by 7 bases, with 15 bases between them. The germline V gene has CDR1 MDHEN and CDR2 SYDVKM. The CDR3 nucleotides read TGTGCCAGCAGTTTAAGGGGGGGGCCTGGTGAGCAGTACTTC. Translating it yields CASSLRGGPGEQYF.

About this clonotype: A read error may explain this, as a much larger clone is one base away. CDR3 in DNA: TGTGCCAGCGGTTTATTAAGGAAAACCTACGAGCAGTACTTC. This translates into CASGLLRKTYEQYF. The chain is built from TRBV28 and TRBJ2-7; D is undetermined. CDR1 is MDHEN and CDR2 is SYDVKM in the germline V gene. The CDR3 totals 14 residues.

About this clonotype itself: One base away lies a much larger clone, so this may be a sequencing read error. The missing conserved phenylalanine or tryptophan at the end of this CDR3 makes a read error likely. This chain joins TRBV6-2 or TRBV6-3 and TRBJ2-1; D is perhaps TRBD2 (5 bases). V lost 2 bases and J lost 7, with 18 bases in between. The CDR3 runs 16 residues. CDR1 and CDR2 from the germline V gene are MNHEY and SVGEGT. The CDR3 sequence is CASSYRRRPLDNEQFL. The CDR3 DNA reads as TGTGCCAGCAGTTACAGGAGGCGACCCCTCGATAATGAGCAGTTCCTC.